This T cell receptor (beta chain) was captured in a study of cytomegalovirus exposure and HLA in healthy donors (dated by TCRdb to 2017 to 2019). Background on the whole study: An earlier analysis of 550 to 700 of the donors reported 276 Gb of sequence data and some 100 million unique TCR beta sequences from some 180 million T cells. The genetic ancestry cluster associated with self-reported Caucasian donors included around 76% of the 398 genotyped donors. The study was designed to test whether signatures of past pathogen exposure could be identified by cataloging public T cell receptors. Rather than drawing on any new phenotypic data, the later analysis identified candidate immune exposures from TCR beta sequences and the way those sequences occurred across donors. To study patterns of TCR occurrence, a later analysis re-analyzed previously published TCR beta repertoires from 500 to 850 donors and added high-resolution HLA genotyping. The study used immunosequencing to profile the T cell repertoires of several hundred subjects and linked those repertoires to cytomegalovirus serostatus. Every discovery cohort repertoire had been produced on one sequencing platform. Donor age, sex, ethnicity and CMV serostatus were collected together with the repertoire data. An earlier analysis of 450 to 750 of the donors used high-throughput TCR beta sequencing to judge whether each TCR beta V gene segment behaved as functional or pseudogenic. About 280 gigabases of sequencing data and around 90 million unique TCR sequences made up an early release that covered under 750 HLA-typed donors. The number of typed donors differed by locus: roughly 629-640 for A, B, C, DRB1 and DQB1; 500 to 550 for DQA1; fewer than 610 for DPA1; and 400 to 480 for DPB1. Along with the roughly 700-subject first cohort, a separate validation cohort of 120 different subjects was used. High-throughput TCR immunosequencing, statistical association of individual TCRs with disease status, and machine learning were combined to predict cytomegalovirus infection status. Genome-wide SNP genotypes for about 60% of the roughly 700 donors were used in a later genetic analysis, which treated that subset as a discovery cohort. Both class I and class II loci were covered by HLA typing, at four-digit resolution. Roughly 5 DR-DQ haplotypes were handled as single units for association and clustering because linkage in the cohort was strong. On average, roughly 250,000 unique TCR beta nucleotide sequences were sequenced per donor among a few hundred genotyped donors of the cohort, with 15% to 20% of those sequences being non-productive.

At the junction V is shortened by 3 bases and J by 8 bases, with 20 bases in between. The germline V gene specifies SGHDN as CDR1 and FVKESK as CDR2. Including cysteine and phenylalanine, the CDR3 has 16 amino acids. Only CDR3 DNA remains: 48 bases, in frame from the first base. What the research found in general, with its limitations: This cohort had only TCR beta chains sequenced, and the lack of alpha or paired-chain data limited which features could be detected. In a later analysis, most CMV-associated TCR beta chains were found to appear HLA-restricted, with HLA associations seemingly driven largely by CMV exposure. The authors suggested that the approach could potentially be extended to other disease states and immunological phenotypes. The 87-base-pair reads could not distinguish some IMGT-functional V segments, including TRBV6-2 and TRBV6-3, so those segments were excluded. HLA typing was unavailable for some donors at each locus, so association tests used only the typed subset. At a false discovery rate of 0.05, a later analysis linked some 17,000 TCR beta sequences to specific HLA alleles. The study gave a list of 150 to 200 TCR beta chains associated with cytomegalovirus. Around 16 rarely observed V segments, including chromosome 9 orphons, were excluded from the earlier analysis of about 600 of the donors because counts were too low. In a later genetic analysis, fewer N-insertions in productive TCRs were reported among donors in an Asian-associated ancestry cluster than the roughly 640-donor mean. In a later analysis, HLA-associated TCR beta chains showed more clonal expansion and lower generation probabilities than non-associated chains that were equally common. The classifier was reported to diagnose cytomegalovirus status with high specificity and sensitivity in both the original cohort and the validation cohort. A cluster of highly shared sequence variants was judged likely to be a technical artifact of the sequencing pipeline. Assigning TCR associations to individual alleles was difficult when HLA alleles, especially DR and DQ, strongly co-occurred. V-gene and J-gene trimming of TCR beta chains was associated with a missense DCLRE1C variant in a later genetic analysis, and the association was replicated in an independent cohort. Correlated functional status among segregating V segments might be attributable to linkage disequilibrium, but an unknown experimental factor could not be ruled out. A later analysis found that TCR association rates varied across HLA loci, with DRB1 alleles showing the most associated TCRs and HLA-C alleles the fewest. Most TCR sequences were observed very rarely across donors, whereas some public TCRs were present in many individuals. A further reported finding was that TCR beta sequences accurately predicted the HLA-A and HLA-B alleles for most subjects in the first cohort. In vitro tests confirmed that three of the cytomegalovirus-associated TCR beta chains recognize cytomegalovirus antigens. In an earlier analysis of some 540 of the donors, most TCR beta V segments appeared in productive rearrangements about 87% or about 30% of the time, broadly matching IMGT annotations. Several of the top co-occurrence clusters appeared to be linked to parvovirus B19, influenza, CMV and Epstein-Barr virus, according to a later analysis. Presence/absence analyses assumed roughly uniform sequencing depth across donors, an assumption that may not hold. For the cohort, immune exposure information was limited to CMV serostatus.

In its sample, this clone was seen once. Its antigen specificity is not known. No base qualities exist here, and no much larger clone lies one base off it. Library preparation was by the immunoSEQ multiplex PCR assay. For the multiplex PCR, a mixture combining 60 forward primers for TCR Vbeta segments and 13 reverse primers for TCR Jbeta segments was used. A multiplex PCR assay on genomic DNA amplified the CDR3 region of rearranged TCR beta genes. Amplified TCR beta libraries were sequenced as 87-base-pair reads on the Illumina HiSeq System. In the source study's methods: A later analysis tallied roughly 76 million unique TCR beta chains across the 666 repertoires, and around 12 million of those chains were shared by two or more donors. Raw reads were error-corrected and collapsed into unique sequences with a nearest-neighbor algorithm that merged closely related sequences to remove PCR and sequencing errors. To assign V, D and J gene segments, CDR3 sequences were aligned to IMGT reference sequences. Each retained sequence needed at least a six-nucleotide match to both a V gene segment and a J gene segment. A rearrangement counted as productive if the CDR3 had no stop codons and remained in frame with V and J, and every other rearrangement counted as non-productive. Following IMGT convention, CDR3 was defined as the stretch from the second conserved V-encoded cysteine to the conserved J-encoded phenylalanine. Sequences without an unambiguous match to a single V gene segment were excluded from the earlier analysis of about 630 of the donors. In an earlier analysis of 587 of the donors, V segments were called functional above 56.7% productive rearrangements and were called segregating when the between-donor standard deviation exceeded 5%. A statistical classification framework was built to diagnose cytomegalovirus status from the catalog of TCR beta chain sequences. V and J gene assignment, in a later analysis, came from comparing TCR nucleotide sequences with IMGT/GENE-DB human TR gene sequences. The TCRdist pipeline was used in a later analysis to assign CDR3 sequences and most-parsimonious VDJ recombination scenarios. In a later analysis, each TCR beta chain was defined by its CDR3 amino acid sequence together with its V-gene family, and reads lacking a unique V-gene family were excluded. As a way to deal with suspected cross-contamination and a sequencing artifact, a later analysis dropped roughly 600 nucleotide sequences that were highly shared and had low generation probability. For each public chain, a later analysis derived a clonal expansion index from normalized ranks of inferred template counts within each repertoire. In a later analysis, generation probabilities were computed with a VDJ recombination model fitted to out-of-frame rearrangements, and the resulting probabilities were checked against IGoR. In a later analysis, TCR-TCR, TCR-HLA and TCR-CMV co-occurrence was scored with hypergeometric tests, and a repertoire-size bias correction was applied to TCR pairs. A later analysis estimated false discovery rates by permuting HLA or CMV assignments 20 times. In a later analysis, co-occurring TCRs were grouped using DBSCAN, with TCRdist sequence similarity added in when clustering inside HLA-allele-positive subsets. Repertoires with fewer than 30,000 or more than 120,000 public chains, plus five repertoires with anomalous nucleotide sharing, were excluded from co-occurrence clustering. TCRdb limited this immuneACCESS table to in-frame rearrangements with V and J called. A share of clones is missing; checked studies link under half to unresolved V genes, and the rest is unexplained. V and J calls and clone size are those listed in that table; D and trimming were worked out from the DNA. This sample lists about 120,000 clones; around 80% were detected once. The ten top clones hold 2.5% to 3% of the sample.

In total, about 650 healthy bone marrow donors made up the cohort. Cohort members were all nominally healthy when sampled, although unrecorded immune exposures were likely present. The donor was CMV seropositive and was included in the group of 270 or so seropositive cohort members. A peripheral blood sample was provided by each donor, and peripheral blood mononuclear cells were used for TCR beta sequencing. The Qiagen DNeasy Blood Extraction Kit was used to extract genomic DNA from the blood cell samples. The chain is encoded by TRBV14 joined to TRBJ2-1, and perhaps TRBD2 as D gene, on 6 matching bases. The clonotype comes from a woman younger than 30 in good health and CMV-seropositive. The source material was PBMCs. This receptor carries the CDR3 CASSHLGLPFIHEQFF. The nucleotide sequence reads TGTGCCAGCAGCCACCTAGGACTACCCTTTATCCATGAGCAGTTCTTC.